This TCR beta chain was found in a study of blood T cell repertoires in COVID-19. Here immunoSEQ multiplex PCR was the method, and the copy in TCRdb shows in-frame clones only, minus some. Of about 81,000 clones in the sample, approximately 88% were seen once. This clonotype originated in a man between 65 and 85 years old with acute or convalescent COVID-19. The specimen sequenced was peripheral blood.

CDR3 nucleotide sequence: TGTGCCAGCAGCCCCCGATCCGGGGGGATGAAGGGGCCACACTTT. Amino acids: CASSPRSGGMKGPHF. The rearrangement joins TRBV28 to TRBJ1-6; tentatively, D is TRBD1 (5 bases). The V gene lost 6 bases and the J gene lost 19 bases, with 28 bases spanning the gap. The CDR3 loop spans 15 amino acids. Germline lookup yields CDR1 MDHEN and CDR2 SYDVKM.